This T cell receptor (beta chain) was captured in a study of blood T cell repertoires in COVID-19. Study-wide context: Some COVID-19 samples were acute and others convalescent; all came from the United States, Italy and Spain. In each case, the material was cDNA or gDNA derived from T cells, B-cell-depleted T cells, or PBMCs.

The length of the CDR3 is 12 residues. The germline V gene encodes CDR1 SGHDT and CDR2 YYEEEE. Between the trimmed V and J ends, which lost 0 bases and 10 bases, there was a span of 10 bases. As processed by the authors: Estimation of nucleated cell counts relied on the amplification of reference gene primers. This table comes from immunoSEQ multiplex PCR, and its TCRdb copy is limited to in-frame clones, with some not included. D and trimming were read from the DNA, whereas the V and J calls and clone size are those reported in that table. This table holds 95,000 to 150,000 clones, around 88% found once.

This TCR derives from a woman aged 50 to 60 with active or convalescent COVID-19. Sequencing was done on a sample of peripheral blood. The chain is built from TRBV5-6 and TRBJ1-1; TRBD1 might be the D (5 bases). The CDR3 DNA is TGTGCCAGCAGCTTGGATTACGGGGGAGCTTTCTTT. It encodes CASSLDYGGAFF.